A selection of T cell receptor beta chains follows, all from one sample in a study of cytomegalovirus exposure and HLA in healthy donors. Here immunoSEQ multiplex PCR was the method, and the copy in TCRdb shows in-frame clones only, minus some. The profile covers some 150,000 clones, with around 82% appearing a single time and 5% to 7.5% taken by the ten largest. Specimen: PBMCs. The receptors shown here come from a woman aged 45 to 65 in good health and CMV-seropositive. The CDR3 runs from the conserved cysteine through the conserved F or W. D genes are given only for firm matches. Only part of the rows carry a size: once, few, many, or a class if the clone is expanded.

size: once; D: NA; J: TRBJ1-6; V: TRBV14; CDR3: CASSQHPFSPLHF; DNA: TGTGCCAGCAGCCAACATCCATTTTCACCCCTCCACTTT
size: NA; D: NA; J: TRBJ1-1; V: TRBV4-1; CDR3: CASSRITGLYTEAFF; DNA: TGCGCCAGCAGCCGAATTACAGGGTTGTACACTGAAGCTTTCTTT
size: NA; D: NA; J: TRBJ2-7; V: TRBV6-5; CDR3: CASSYVDTGNEQYF; DNA: TGTGCCAGCAGTTACGTGGACACGGGCAACGAGCAGTACTTC
size: NA; D: NA; J: TRBJ1-1; V: TRBV18; CDR3: CASSPRRGSRDTEAFF; DNA: TGTGCCAGCTCACCACGGCGGGGATCGCGGGACACTGAAGCTTTCTTT
size: NA; D: TRBD1; J: TRBJ2-7; V: TRBV7-9; CDR3: CASSVTGGREQYF; DNA: TGTGCCAGCAGCGTTACAGGGGGCCGCGAGCAGTACTTC
size: NA; D: NA; J: TRBJ1-5; V: TRBV7-9; CDR3: CASSVSGVDQPQHF; DNA: TGTGCCAGCTCAGTTTCAGGGGTGGATCAGCCCCAGCATTTT
size: NA; D: NA; J: TRBJ1-3; V: TRBV19; CDR3: CASSMGISGNTIYF; DNA: TGTGCCAGTAGTATGGGCATCTCTGGAAACACCATATATTTT
size: NA; D: NA; J: TRBJ1-2; V: TRBV18; CDR3: CASSPTENYGYTF; DNA: TGTGCCAGCTCACCGACAGAAAACTATGGCTACACCTTC
size: NA; D: NA; J: TRBJ2-7; V: TRBV7-2; CDR3: CASSLNWRGIYEQYF; DNA: TGTGCCAGCAGCTTAAACTGGAGGGGAATCTACGAGCAGTACTTC
size: NA; D: NA; J: TRBJ2-7; V: TRBV7-9; CDR3: CASSLLAQRNEQYF; DNA: TGTGCCAGCAGCTTATTAGCCCAACGGAACGAGCAGTACTTC
size: many; D: NA; J: TRBJ1-3; V: TRBV4-3; CDR3: CASSQAAGESTIYF; DNA: TGCGCCAGCAGCCAAGCGGCAGGGGAGAGCACCATATATTTT
size: NA; D: NA; J: TRBJ2-1; V: TRBV7-6; CDR3: CASSLAGVGQEQFF; DNA: TGTGCCAGCAGCTTAGCGGGAGTGGGACAAGAGCAGTTCTTC
size: NA; D: TRBD2; J: TRBJ2-3; V: TRBV27; CDR3: CASSSRGGLDTQYF; DNA: TGTGCCAGCAGTTCACGCGGGGGGTTAGATACGCAGTATTTT
size: NA; D: NA; J: TRBJ2-2; V: TRBV6-5; CDR3: CASSLLGYTGELFF; DNA: TGTGCCAGCAGTCTACTAGGTTACACCGGGGAGCTGTTTTTT